This T cell receptor beta chain was captured in a study of blood T cell repertoires in COVID-19. Study-wide context: PBMCs, B-cell-depleted T cells, or T cells provided the cDNA or gDNA that made up the material.

Profiled with immunoSEQ multiplex PCR; TCRdb holds only in-frame clones, not every one. The sample contains roughly 160,000 clones, approximately 86% of which appear only once. Participant reports of clinical history set cohort assignment. Sequenced material: PBMCs or T cells enriched from blood (not recorded which). This TCR came from a man between 60 and 75 years old who had recovered from COVID-19.

CDR3: CASTGGMLNTEAFF. The CDR3 nucleotides are TGCGCATCGACAGGGGGAATGCTGAACACTGAAGCTTTCTTT. The chain links TRBV4-1 to TRBJ1-1; 9 bases map to TRBD1. The V gene's germline CDR1 is MGHRA and CDR2 YSYEKL. This CDR3 contains 14 residues.